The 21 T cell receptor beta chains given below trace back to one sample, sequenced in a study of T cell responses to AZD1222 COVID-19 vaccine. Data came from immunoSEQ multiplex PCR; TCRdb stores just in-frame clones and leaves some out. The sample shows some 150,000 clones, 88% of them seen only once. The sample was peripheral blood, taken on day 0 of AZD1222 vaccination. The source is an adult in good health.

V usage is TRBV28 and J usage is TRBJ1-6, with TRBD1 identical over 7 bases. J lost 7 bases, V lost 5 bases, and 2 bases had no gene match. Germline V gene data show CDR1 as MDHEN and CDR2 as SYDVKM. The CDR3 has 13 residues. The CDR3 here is CASSTTGNSPLHF. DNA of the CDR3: TGTGCCAGCAGTACGACAGGGAATTCACCCCTCCACTTT.

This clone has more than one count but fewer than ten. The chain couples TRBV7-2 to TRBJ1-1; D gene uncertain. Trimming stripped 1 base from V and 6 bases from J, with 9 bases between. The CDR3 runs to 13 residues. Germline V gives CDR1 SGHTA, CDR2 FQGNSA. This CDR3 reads CASSLGPLSEAFF. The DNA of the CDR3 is TGTGCCAGCAGCTTAGGGCCCCTCTCTGAAGCTTTCTTT.

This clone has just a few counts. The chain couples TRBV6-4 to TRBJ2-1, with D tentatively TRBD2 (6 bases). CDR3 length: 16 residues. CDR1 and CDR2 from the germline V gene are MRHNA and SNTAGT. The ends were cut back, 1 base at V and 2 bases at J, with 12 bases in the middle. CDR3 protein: CASSDFSGRTYNEQFF. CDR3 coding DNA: TGTGCCAGCAGTGACTTCAGCGGGCGAACCTACAATGAGCAGTTCTTC.

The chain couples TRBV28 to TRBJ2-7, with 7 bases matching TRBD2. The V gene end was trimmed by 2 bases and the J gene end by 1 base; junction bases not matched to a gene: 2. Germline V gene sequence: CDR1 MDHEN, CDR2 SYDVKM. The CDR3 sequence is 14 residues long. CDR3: CASSLVGLSYEQYF. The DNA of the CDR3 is TGTGCCAGCAGTTTAGTGGGACTATCCTACGAGCAGTACTTC.

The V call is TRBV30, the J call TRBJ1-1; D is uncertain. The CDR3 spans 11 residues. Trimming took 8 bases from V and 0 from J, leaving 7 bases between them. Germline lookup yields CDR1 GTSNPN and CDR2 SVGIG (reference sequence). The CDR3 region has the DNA TGTGCCGAACTCTTGAACACTGAAGCTTTCTTT. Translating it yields CAELLNTEAFF. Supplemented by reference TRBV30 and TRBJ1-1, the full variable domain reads SQTIHQWPATLVQPVGSPLSLECTVEGTSNPNLYWYRQAAGRGLQLLFYSVGIGQISSEVPQNLSASRPQDRQFILSSKKLLLSDSGFYLCAELLNTEAFFGQGTRLTVV.

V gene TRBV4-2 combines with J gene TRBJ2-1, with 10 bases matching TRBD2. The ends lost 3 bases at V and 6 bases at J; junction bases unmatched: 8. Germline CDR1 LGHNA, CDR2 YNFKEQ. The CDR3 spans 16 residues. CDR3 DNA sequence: TGTGCCAGCAGCCAGCCCACTAGCGGGAATTTCAATGAGCAGTTCTTC. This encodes CASSQPTSGNFNEQFF.

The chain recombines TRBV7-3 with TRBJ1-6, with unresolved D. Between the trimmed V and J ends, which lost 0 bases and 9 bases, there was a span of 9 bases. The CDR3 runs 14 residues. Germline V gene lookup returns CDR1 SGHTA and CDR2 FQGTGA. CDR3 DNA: TGTGCCAGCAGCTTAACCCCTCCCGGTTCACCCCTCCACTTT. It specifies CASSLTPPGSPLHF.

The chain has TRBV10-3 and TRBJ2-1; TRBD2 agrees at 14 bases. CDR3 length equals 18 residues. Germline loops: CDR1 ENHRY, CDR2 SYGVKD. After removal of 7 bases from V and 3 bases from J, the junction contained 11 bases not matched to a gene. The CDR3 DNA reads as TGTGCCATCACCCTACGGACTAGCGGGAGGACTGACTACAATGAGCAGTTCTTC. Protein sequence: CAITLRTSGRTDYNEQFF.

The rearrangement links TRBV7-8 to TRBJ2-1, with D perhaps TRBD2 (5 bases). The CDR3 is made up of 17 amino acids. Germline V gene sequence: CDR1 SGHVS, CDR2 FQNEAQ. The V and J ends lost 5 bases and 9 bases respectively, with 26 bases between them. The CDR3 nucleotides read TGTGCCAGCAGCCTCCGGACGGGGTTAAGTCTCTATGGTGAGCAGTTCTTC. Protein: CASSLRTGLSLYGEQFF.

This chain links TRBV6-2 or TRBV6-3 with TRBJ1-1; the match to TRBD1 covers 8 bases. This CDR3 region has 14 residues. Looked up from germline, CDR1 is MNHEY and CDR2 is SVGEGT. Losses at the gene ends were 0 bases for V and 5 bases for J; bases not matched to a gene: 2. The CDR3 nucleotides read TGTGCCAGCAGTTACTCGGACAGGGCAACTGAAGCTTTCTTT. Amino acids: CASSYSDRATEAFF.

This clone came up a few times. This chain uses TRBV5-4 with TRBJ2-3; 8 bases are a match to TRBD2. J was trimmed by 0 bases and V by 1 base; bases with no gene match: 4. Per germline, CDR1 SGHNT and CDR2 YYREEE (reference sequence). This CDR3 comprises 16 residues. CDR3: CASSLRTSTSTDTQYF. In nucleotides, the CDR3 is TGTGCCAGCAGCTTGAGGACTAGCACGAGCACAGATACGCAGTATTTT.

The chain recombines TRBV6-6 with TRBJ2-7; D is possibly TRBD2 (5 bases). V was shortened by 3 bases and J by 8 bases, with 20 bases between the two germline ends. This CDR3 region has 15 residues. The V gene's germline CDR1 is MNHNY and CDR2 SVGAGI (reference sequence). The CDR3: CASSYEAGVGQKQYF. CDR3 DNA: TGTGCCAGCAGTTATGAGGCGGGCGTAGGTCAGAAGCAGTACTTC.

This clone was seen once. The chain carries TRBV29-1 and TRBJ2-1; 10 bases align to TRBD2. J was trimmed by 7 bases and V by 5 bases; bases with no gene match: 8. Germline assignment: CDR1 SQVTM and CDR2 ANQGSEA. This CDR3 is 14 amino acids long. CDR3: CSVTPSSGRNEQFF. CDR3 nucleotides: TGCAGCGTTACCCCGAGTAGCGGGAGGAATGAGCAGTTCTTC.

The CDR3 sequence is CASSLGPGQTASEAFF. CDR3 nucleotide sequence: TGCGCCAGCAGCTTAGGACCGGGACAAACGGCGTCTGAAGCTTTCTTT. The chain recombines TRBV5-1 with TRBJ1-1; D is perhaps TRBD1 (6 bases). Germline CDR1 and CDR2: SGHRS and YFSETQ. Trimming took off 2 bases at V and 6 bases at J, with 20 bases between the two ends. The CDR3 extends over 16 amino acids.

CDR3 in DNA: TGCGCCAGCAGCCAAGACCCAGGTGAAGACACCATATATTTT. As protein: CASSQDPGEDTIYF. The V call is TRBV4-1, the J call TRBJ1-3; D not resolved. Looked up from germline, CDR1 is MGHRA and CDR2 is YSYEKL. V was clipped by 0 bases and J by 8 bases, with 11 bases between them. The length of the CDR3 is 14 residues.

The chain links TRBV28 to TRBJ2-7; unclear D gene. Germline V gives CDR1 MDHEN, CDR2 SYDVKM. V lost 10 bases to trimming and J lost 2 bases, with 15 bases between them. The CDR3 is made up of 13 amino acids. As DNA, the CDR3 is TGTGCCACGCGACGAGGCGGAGCCTACGAGCAGTACTTC. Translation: CATRRGGAYEQYF.

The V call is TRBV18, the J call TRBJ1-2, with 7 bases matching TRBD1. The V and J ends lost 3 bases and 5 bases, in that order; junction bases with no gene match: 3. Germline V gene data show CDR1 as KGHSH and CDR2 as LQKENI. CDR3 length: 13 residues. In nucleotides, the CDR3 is TGTGCCAGCTCACCCGACAGGGAATATGGCTACACCTTC. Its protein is CASSPDREYGYTF.

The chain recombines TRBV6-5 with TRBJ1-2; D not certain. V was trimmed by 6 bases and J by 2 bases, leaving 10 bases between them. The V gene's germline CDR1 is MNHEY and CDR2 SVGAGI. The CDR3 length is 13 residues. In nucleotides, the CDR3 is TGTGCCAGCAGGAGGGCCGCAAACTATGGCTACACCTTC. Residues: CASRRAANYGYTF.

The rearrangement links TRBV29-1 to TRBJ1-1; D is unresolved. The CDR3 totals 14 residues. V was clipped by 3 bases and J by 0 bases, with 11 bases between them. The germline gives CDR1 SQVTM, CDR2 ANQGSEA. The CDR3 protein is CSVDPLGMNTEAFF. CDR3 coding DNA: TGCAGCGTTGACCCTTTAGGGATGAACACTGAAGCTTTCTTT.

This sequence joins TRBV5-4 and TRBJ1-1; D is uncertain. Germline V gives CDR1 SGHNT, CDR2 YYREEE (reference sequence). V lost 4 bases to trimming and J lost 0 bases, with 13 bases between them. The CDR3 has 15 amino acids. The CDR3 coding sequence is TGTGCCAGCAGCCTTGGCCTAGCCCTGAACACTGAAGCTTTCTTT. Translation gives CASSLGLALNTEAFF.

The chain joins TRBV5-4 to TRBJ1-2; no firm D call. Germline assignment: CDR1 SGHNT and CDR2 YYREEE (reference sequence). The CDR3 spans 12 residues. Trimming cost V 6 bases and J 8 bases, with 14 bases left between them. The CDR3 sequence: CASTGIVLGYTF. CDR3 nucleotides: TGTGCCAGCACCGGGATCGTATTGGGCTACACCTTC.